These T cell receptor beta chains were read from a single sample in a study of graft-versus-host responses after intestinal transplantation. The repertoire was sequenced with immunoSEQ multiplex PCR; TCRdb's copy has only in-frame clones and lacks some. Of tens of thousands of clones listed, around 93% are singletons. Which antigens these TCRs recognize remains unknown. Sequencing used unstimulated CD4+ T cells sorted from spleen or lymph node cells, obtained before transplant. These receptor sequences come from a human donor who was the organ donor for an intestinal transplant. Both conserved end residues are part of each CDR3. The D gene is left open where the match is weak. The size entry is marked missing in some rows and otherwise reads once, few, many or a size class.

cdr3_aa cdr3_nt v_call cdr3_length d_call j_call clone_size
CASSPPRDPKTQYF TGTGCCAGCTCACCACCAAGGGACCCGAAGACCCAGTACTTC TRBV18 14 NA TRBJ2-5 NA
CASSPYRQGLTGNTIYF TGTGCCAGCAGTCCTTACAGACAGGGGCTAACTGGAAACACCATATATTTT TRBV28 17 TRBD1 TRBJ1-3 NA
CATSRDFSGQSNTGELFF TGTGCCACCAGCAGAGATTTTTCGGGACAGTCAAACACCGGGGAGCTGTTTTTT TRBV15 18 TRBD1 TRBJ2-2 NA
CASSQDWRVGNTIYF TGCGCCAGCAGCCAAGATTGGAGGGTTGGAAACACCATATATTTT TRBV4-1 15 NA TRBJ1-3 few
CASSLEGGGNTGELFF TGTGCCAGCAGCTTAGAGGGCGGGGGGAACACCGGGGAGCTGTTTTTT TRBV11-3 16 TRBD2 TRBJ2-2 NA
CATSRGDRSGYEQYF TGTGCCACCAGCAGAGGGGACAGGTCGGGCTACGAGCAGTACTTC TRBV15 15 TRBD1 TRBJ2-7 NA
CASSFAGQGSSPLHF TGTGCCAGCAGCTTCGCCGGACAGGGATCGTCGCCCCTCCACTTT TRBV5-6 15 TRBD1 TRBJ1-6 NA
CASSKTGNTEAFF TGTGCCAGCAGTAAAACGGGGAACACTGAAGCTTTCTTT TRBV6-4 13 NA TRBJ1-1 NA
CASSYLEGETQYF TGTGCCAGCAGTTACCTAGAAGGGGAGACCCAGTACTTC TRBV6-5 13 NA TRBJ2-5 NA
CAMGRTGGHEQFF TGTGCCATGGGTCGAACAGGGGGCCATGAGCAGTTCTTC TRBV6-6 13 TRBD1 TRBJ2-1 NA
CASSLTQGAHSPLHF TGTGCCAGCAGCCTAACACAGGGGGCCCACTCACCCCTCCACTTT TRBV7-9 15 TRBD1 TRBJ1-6 NA
CASSYSYSGVADTQYF TGTGCCAGCAGTTACTCTTATAGCGGGGTAGCAGATACGCAGTATTTT TRBV6-5 16 TRBD2 TRBJ2-3 NA
CASSRGASTSTDTQYF TGTGCCAGCAGCAGGGGCGCCTCAACATCCACAGATACGCAGTATTTT TRBV25-1 16 NA TRBJ2-3 NA
CSVDGQGTEAFF TGCAGCGTAGATGGACAGGGCACTGAAGCTTTCTTT TRBV29-1 12 TRBD1 TRBJ1-1 NA
CASSPGTGNTYEQYF TGTGCCAGCTCACCAGGGACAGGGAACACCTACGAGCAGTACTTC TRBV18 15 TRBD1 TRBJ2-7 NA
CASSLVGATEAFF TGTGCCAGCAGCTTAGTAGGGGCCACTGAAGCTTTCTTT TRBV7-3 13 NA TRBJ1-1 NA
CASSEDRNTEAFF TGTGCCAGCAGTGAAGACCGGAACACTGAAGCTTTCTTT TRBV2 13 NA TRBJ1-1 NA
CASRPEGGYTGELFF TGTGCCAGCCGGCCCGAGGGGGGGTACACCGGGGAGCTGTTTTTT TRBV6-4 15 NA TRBJ2-2 NA